Shown below are 20 T cell receptor beta chains from a single sample sequenced in a study of cytomegalovirus exposure and HLA in healthy donors. The PCR used 60 Vbeta and 13 Jbeta primers. TCRdb keeps only in-frame clones here, not all; method: immunoSEQ multiplex PCR. The data contain 150,000 to 250,000 clones, around 77% of them singletons. Input material: PBMCs. The receptors derive from a young man in good health and CMV-seronegative.

The chain combines TRBV6-5 with TRBJ2-3; 7 positions match TRBD2. Germline values: CDR1 MNHEY, CDR2 SVGAGI. CDR3 length: 10 residues. Unmatched junction bases numbered 2, after V lost 8 bases and J lost 9 bases. The CDR3 DNA reads as TGTGCCAGCGGCGGGAGCACGCAGTATTTT. It codes for CASGGSTQYF.

Regarding this clone: At one boundary the junction diverges from the germline segment, which might be a read error. The chain couples TRBV11-3 to TRBJ2-5; TRBD1 matches 11 bases. CDR1 is SGHNT and CDR2 is YENEEA in the germline V gene. The CDR3 is 15 amino acids. The CDR3 DNA follows: TGTGCCAGCAGCCCGGGACAGGGGGAGGGAGAGACCCGGTACTTC. Residues: CASSPGQGEGETRYF. Full variable domain (remainder filled in from reference TRBV11-3 and TRBJ2-5): EAGVVQSPRYKIIEKKQPVAFWCNPISGHNTLYWYLQNLGQGPELLIRYENEEAVDDSQLPKDRFSAERLKGVDSTLKIQPAELGDSAVYLCASSPGQGEGETRYFGPGTRLLVL.

The V and J genes are TRBV19 and TRBJ2-1; possibly TRBD2 for D (7 bases). This CDR3 is built from 17 residues. Trimming cost V 7 bases and J 4 bases, with 23 bases left between them. Germline V gene sequence: CDR1 LNHDA, CDR2 SQIVND (reference sequence). The CDR3 DNA is TGTGCCAGTACAACCGGGGGGCGGCAGGGAAATTACAATGAGCAGTTCTTC. It yields the protein CASTTGGRQGNYNEQFF.

The chain carries TRBV2 and TRBJ2-3, with D hard to call. Germline CDR1 and CDR2: SNHLY and FYNNEI. The germline V and J ends were trimmed by 6 bases and 0 bases, with 7 bases remaining between them. The CDR3 has 13 amino acids. The CDR3 region is CASRFSSTDTQYF. CDR3 DNA sequence: TGTGCCAGCAGGTTCTCGAGCACAGATACGCAGTATTTT.

The chain recombines TRBV28 with TRBJ2-5, with 8 bases fitting TRBD2. V was clipped by 3 bases and J by 4 bases; unmatched bases: 13. The CDR3 sequence is 17 residues long. Per the germline V gene, CDR1 is MDHEN and CDR2 is SYDVKM. CDR3 residues: CASSFREGRYAGETQYF. The CDR3 coding sequence is TGTGCCAGCAGTTTCCGGGAGGGCCGGTATGCTGGAGAGACCCAGTACTTC.

The V gene is TRBV4-1, the J gene TRBJ1-1; the D is unclear. Germline CDR1 and CDR2: MGHRA and YSYEKL. This CDR3 has 17 amino acids. Trimming took 2 bases from V and 0 from J, leaving 16 bases between them. Written as DNA, the CDR3 is TGCGCCAGCAGCCAAATCGGGGTAGGTGGGTTGAACACTGAAGCTTTCTTT. Protein product: CASSQIGVGGLNTEAFF.

The genes are TRBV6-5 and TRBJ2-1; D perhaps matches TRBD2 (6 bases). This CDR3 is 16 amino acids long. Trimming removed 2 bases at V and 2 bases at J, with 13 bases between. Per the germline V gene, CDR1 is MNHEY and CDR2 is SVGAGI. The CDR3 DNA reads TGTGCCAGCAGTTACAGATCCCGGAGGGCCTACAATGAGCAGTTCTTC. Its translation is CASSYRSRRAYNEQFF.

The V call is TRBV6-1, the J call TRBJ2-7; D not resolved. Between the trimmed V and J ends, which lost 2 bases and 0 bases, there was a span of 17 bases. This CDR3 has 17 residues. Germline V lookup: CDR1 MNHNS, CDR2 SASEGT. This chain's CDR3 is CASSEPVYSGISYEQYF. In DNA, the CDR3 is TGTGCCAGCAGTGAACCTGTCTATTCCGGTATCTCCTACGAGCAGTACTTC.

The V gene is TRBV6-6, the J gene TRBJ2-3; possibly TRBD2 for D (6 bases). Per the germline V gene, CDR1 is MNHNY and CDR2 is SVGAGI (reference sequence). V was trimmed by 0 bases and J by 1 base, leaving 11 bases between them. The CDR3 loop spans 16 amino acids. The CDR3 nucleotides are TGTGCCAGCAGTTACTCGGGGGGAATAGGCACAGATACGCAGTATTTT. This translates into CASSYSGGIGTDTQYF.

The J gene is TRBJ1-1, the V gene TRBV28; D is unresolved. CDR1 MDHEN and CDR2 SYDVKM come from the germline V gene. This CDR3 is 15 amino acids long. Trimming stripped 6 bases from V and 0 bases from J, with 14 bases between. The CDR3: CASSLSQNLNTEAFF. CDR3 DNA: TGTGCCAGCAGCCTCTCACAGAATTTGAACACTGAAGCTTTCTTT.

For the CDR3, the DNA is TGTGCCAGCAGCCAAACCATAGCGGTAGCCTACGAGCAGTACTTC. Translating it yields CASSQTIAVAYEQYF. The chain combines TRBV4-2 with TRBJ2-7; TRBD2 might be the D (6 bases). The CDR3 sequence is 15 residues long. V shed 2 bases and J shed 2 bases, with 13 bases lying between them. The germline CDR1 and CDR2 sequences are LGHNA and YNFKEQ.

V usage is TRBV7-6 and J usage is TRBJ2-1; 8 bases line up with TRBD2. The CDR3 sequence is 13 residues long. Trimming removed 6 bases from V and 9 bases from J; junction bases left unmatched: 7. Germline V gene lookup returns CDR1 SGHVS and CDR2 FNYEAQ. The CDR3 nucleotides read TGTGCCAGCAGTCTGTTAGCGGGATTTGAGCAGTTCTTC. This translates into CASSLLAGFEQFF.

The chain uses TRBV28 and TRBJ1-5; D ambiguous. The CDR3 spans 13 residues. CDR1 is MDHEN and CDR2 is SYDVKM in the germline V gene. V shed 4 bases and J shed 0 bases, with 4 bases lying between them. The CDR3 sequence: CASSSRSNQPQHF. The CDR3 coding sequence is TGTGCCAGCAGTTCCCGTAGCAATCAGCCCCAGCATTTT. Together with reference TRBV28 and TRBJ1-5, the CDR3 gives the full variable domain: DVKVTQSSRYLVKRTGEKVFLECVQDMDHENMFWYRQDPGLGLRLIYFSYDVKMKEKGDIPEGYSVSREKKERFSLILESASTNQTSMYLCASSSRSNQPQHFGDGTRLSIL.

The V gene is TRBV29-1, the J gene TRBJ2-1; TRBD1 matches 7 bases. After removal of 5 bases from V and 8 bases from J, the junction contained 3 bases not matched to a gene. CDR3 length: 11 amino acids. CDR1 is SQVTM and CDR2 is ANQGSEA in the germline V gene. The CDR3 here is CSVRTGDEQFF. The CDR3 nucleotides read TGCAGCGTTAGAACAGGGGATGAGCAGTTCTTC.

The chain has TRBV7-6 and TRBJ2-1, with TRBD2 matching over 7 bases. After removal of 1 base from V and 6 bases from J, the junction contained 6 bases not matched to a gene. CDR3 length equals 15 residues. Per germline, CDR1 SGHVS and CDR2 FNYEAQ. The CDR3 sequence is CASSLGPPSGNEQFF. In nucleotides, the CDR3 is TGTGCCAGCAGCTTAGGCCCTCCTAGCGGCAATGAGCAGTTCTTC.

The CDR3: CAIHRDLTGELFF. Here the CDR3 DNA reads TGTGCCATCCATCGGGATCTCACCGGGGAGCTGTTTTTT. The chain is built from TRBV10-3 and TRBJ2-2, with TRBD2 as a possible D gene (5 bases). CDR3 size: 13 residues. The V gene's germline CDR1 is ENHRY and CDR2 SYGVKD. V was clipped by 8 bases and J by 4 bases, with 11 bases between them.

V usage is TRBV7-3 and J usage is TRBJ2-2; the D gene is possibly TRBD2 (5 bases). V was clipped by 6 bases and J by 1 base, with 9 bases between them. Germline V gene lookup returns CDR1 SGHTA and CDR2 FQGTGA. The CDR3 consists of 14 residues. The CDR3 DNA reads TGTGCCAGCAGAGAGCGGTTGAACACCGGGGAGCTGTTTTTT. This translates into CASRERLNTGELFF.

This clone was seen just once. The V call is TRBV2, the J call TRBJ1-2; D may be TRBD1 (5 bases). The germline gives CDR1 SNHLY, CDR2 FYNNEI. V was cut by 6 bases and J by 8 bases, with 10 bases left in between. This CDR3 spans 11 amino acids. The CDR3, as DNA: TGTGCCAGCAGGGGGCGTGGAGGCTACACCTTC. Its translation is CASRGRGGYTF.

The chain employs TRBV23-1 and TRBJ1-1, with 11 bases fitting TRBD1. TRBV23-1 is recorded as an ORF, its role being uncertain. J gave up 5 bases and V 0 bases, and 8 bases lay outside the gene matches. CDR3 size: 17 residues. The CDR3 coding sequence is TGCGCCAGCAGTCAATCGAGACGGACAGGGGGCACAACTGAAGCTTTCTTT. This gives the protein CASSQSRRTGGTTEAFF.

V usage is TRBV14 and J usage is TRBJ2-1, with D possibly being TRBD2 (6 bases). This CDR3 is 15 amino acids long. V gave up 4 bases and J gave up 0 bases, with 10 bases separating them. In germline, CDR1 is SGHDN, CDR2 FVKESK. DNA for the CDR3: TGTGCCAGCAGCCCCCCCGGGAGCTCCTACAATGAGCAGTTCTTC. It is translated as CASSPPGSSYNEQFF.